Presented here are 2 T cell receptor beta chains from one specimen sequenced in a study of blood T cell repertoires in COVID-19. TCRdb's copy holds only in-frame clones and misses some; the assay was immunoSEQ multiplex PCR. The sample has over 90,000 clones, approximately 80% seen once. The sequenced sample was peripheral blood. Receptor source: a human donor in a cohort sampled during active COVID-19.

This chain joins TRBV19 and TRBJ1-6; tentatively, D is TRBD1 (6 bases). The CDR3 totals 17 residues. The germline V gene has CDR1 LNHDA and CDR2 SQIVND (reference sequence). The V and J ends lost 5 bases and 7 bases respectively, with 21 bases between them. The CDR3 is CASSPGGAAGGNSPLHF. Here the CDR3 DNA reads TGTGCCAGTAGTCCCGGGGGGGCCGCTGGAGGCAATTCACCCCTCCACTTT.

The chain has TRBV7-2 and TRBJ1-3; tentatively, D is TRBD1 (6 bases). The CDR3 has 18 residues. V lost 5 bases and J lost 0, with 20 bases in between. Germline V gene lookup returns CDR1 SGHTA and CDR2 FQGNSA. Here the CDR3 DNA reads TGTGCCAGCAGCCCTTATGCCAGGGGCCGCTCCTCTGGAAACACCATATATTTT. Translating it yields CASSPYARGRSSGNTIYF.